These 23 T cell receptor beta chains came from one sample sequenced in a study of pediatric ulcerative colitis (dated by TCRdb to between 2018 and 2020). The library came from the immunoSEQ multiplex PCR assay. TCRdb provides this immuneACCESS table in a form limited to in-frame rearrangements. Some clones are lacking; in checked studies, under half of them reflect an unresolved V gene, and why the rest are absent is not known. This sample comprises 40,000 to 55,000 clones, 78% of them detected only once. In total, the top ten clones hold less than 4.5% of the sample. One to two pinch biopsies were taken from the rectum for research during colonoscopy. Material for sequencing was gut tissue. These receptors originate from a girl aged 5-17 years with moderate ulcerative colitis.

The chain uses TRBV6-1 and TRBJ1-5; TRBD1 might be the D (5 bases). Trimming pared 1 base from V and 3 bases from J, leaving 10 bases between. The germline V gene has CDR1 MNHNS and CDR2 SASEGT. CDR3 length: 15 amino acids. The DNA of the CDR3 is TGTGCCAGCAGTGAAGGTGCAGGGTTCAATCAGCCCCAGCATTTT. This codes for CASSEGAGFNQPQHF.

The V and J genes are TRBV4-1 and TRBJ2-1; TRBD2 matches at 10 bases. Looked up from germline, CDR1 is MGHRA and CDR2 is YSYEKL. The ends lost 0 bases at V and 3 bases at J; junction bases unmatched: 2. The CDR3 loop spans 16 amino acids. The CDR3, as DNA: TGCGCCAGCAGCCAAGACCGACTAGCGGGCTACAATGAGCAGTTCTTC. Translating gives CASSQDRLAGYNEQFF.

The V and J genes are TRBV28 and TRBJ1-4; 9 bases are a match to TRBD1. V lost 3 bases to trimming and J lost 7 bases; unmatched junction nucleotides: 3. The CDR3 length is 14 residues. Germline-derived CDR1 and CDR2 are MDHEN and SYDVKM. As DNA, the CDR3 is TGTGCCAGCAGTTTGGGGGACAGGGCTGAAAAACTGTTTTTT. The encoded protein is CASSLGDRAEKLFF.

This rearrangement joins TRBV7-9 to TRBJ1-2, with unresolved D. The germline V gene encodes CDR1 SEHNR and CDR2 FQNEAQ (reference sequence). V was clipped by 3 bases and J by 4 bases, with 12 bases between them. The CDR3 covers 14 residues. The DNA for the CDR3 is TGTGCCAGCAGCTTTTTGGGCAGCACCTATGGCTACACCTTC. This codes for CASSFLGSTYGYTF.

The V call is TRBV20-1, the J call TRBJ1-3; D gene uncertain. Germline loops: CDR1 DFQATT, CDR2 SNEGSKA (reference sequence). The CDR3 loop spans 11 amino acids. Trimming stripped 2 bases from V and 6 bases from J, with 5 bases between. The CDR3 sequence: CSARFENTIYF. The DNA of the CDR3 is TGCAGTGCTAGATTTGAAAACACCATATATTTT.

The chain recombines TRBV4-1 with TRBJ1-2; a weak D match, TRBD1 (5 bases). This CDR3 is 16 amino acids long. Germline CDR1 and CDR2: MGHRA and YSYEKL. Trimming cost V 0 bases and J 4 bases, with 15 bases left between them. The DNA for the CDR3 is TGCGCCAGCAGCCAAGATAAAGACAGTCGTCCCTATGGCTACACCTTC. Its protein is CASSQDKDSRPYGYTF.

CDR3 bases: TGTGCCTGGAGTTTACAGGGGAGTAGGATTCAGTACTTC. Translated: CAWSLQGSRIQYF. The J gene is TRBJ2-4, the V gene TRBV30, with 7 bases fitting TRBD1. The V gene's germline CDR1 is GTSNPN and CDR2 SVGIG (reference sequence). Losses at the gene ends were 2 bases for V and 10 bases for J; bases not matched to a gene: 8. The CDR3 contains 13 residues.

This clone was recorded once. V gene TRBV19 combines with J gene TRBJ2-5; possible D gene TRBD2, 5 bases. Germline values: CDR1 LNHDA, CDR2 SQIVND (reference sequence). The germline V and J ends were trimmed by 7 bases and 1 base, with 13 bases remaining between them. The CDR3 contains 14 residues. The DNA of the CDR3 is TGTGCCAGTACCCCTAGCCTTCTCCAAGAGACCCAGTACTTC. This gives the protein CASTPSLLQETQYF. Complete variable domain (other parts from reference TRBV19 and TRBJ2-5): DGGITQSPKYLFRKEGQNVTLSCEQNLNHDAMYWYRQDPGQGLRLIYYSQIVNDFQKGDIAEGYSVSREKKESFPLTVTSAQKNPTAFYLCASTPSLLQETQYFGPGTRLLVL.

The genes are TRBV25-1 and TRBJ2-1; the D gene is possibly TRBD1 (5 bases). This CDR3 comprises 15 residues. V was clipped by 4 bases and J by 3 bases, with 13 bases between them. Germline CDR1 and CDR2: MGHDK and SYGVNS. CDR3 coding DNA: TGTGCCAGCAGTGGTCCTCAGGGATACTACAATGAGCAGTTCTTC. Translation: CASSGPQGYYNEQFF.

The chain uses TRBV7-9 and TRBJ1-5, with D tentatively TRBD1 (5 bases). Trimming removed 5 bases from V and 6 bases from J, with 8 bases in between. CDR3 length: 12 residues. The germline gives CDR1 SEHNR, CDR2 FQNEAQ (reference sequence). The CDR3 nucleotides read TGTGCCAGCAGCGCAGGGATTCAGCCCCAGCATTTT. This codes for CASSAGIQPQHF.

V gene TRBV6-4 combines with J gene TRBJ1-1; the D is unclear. The CDR3 has 14 residues. V lost 0 bases to trimming and J lost 4 bases, with 9 bases between them. CDR1 is MRHNA and CDR2 is SNTAGT in the germline V gene. The CDR3: CASSDSSMGTEAFF. CDR3 bases: TGTGCCAGCAGTGACTCTTCAATGGGCACTGAAGCTTTCTTT.

The chain uses TRBV6-5 and TRBJ1-1; 9 nucleotides align to TRBD1. Trimming cost V 4 bases and J 11 bases; bases outside gene matches: 8. The V gene's germline CDR1 is MNHEY and CDR2 SVGAGI. The CDR3 consists of 13 residues. CDR3: CASSSTGGLWAFF. The CDR3 nucleotides are TGTGCCAGCAGTTCGACAGGGGGGCTATGGGCTTTCTTT.

J is TRBJ2-1 and V is TRBV5-4, with 10 bases matching TRBD2. V lost 4 bases, J lost 2 bases, and 6 bases stayed unmatched. Germline CDR1 SGHNT, CDR2 YYREEE (reference sequence). This CDR3 has 16 residues. The CDR3 protein is CASSTGLAVTYNEQFF. The CDR3 region has the DNA TGTGCCAGCAGCACAGGACTAGCGGTCACCTACAATGAGCAGTTCTTC.

This clone was seen a few times. This sequence joins TRBV30 and TRBJ1-1; 7 positions match TRBD1. Germline lookup yields CDR1 GTSNPN and CDR2 SVGIG (reference sequence). The CDR3 contains 11 residues. Trimming cost V 5 bases and J 11 bases; bases outside gene matches: 8. The CDR3 sequence is CAWGFRGQAFF. The CDR3 DNA reads as TGTGCCTGGGGGTTTCGGGGACAGGCTTTCTTT. Together with reference TRBV30 and TRBJ1-1, the CDR3 gives the full variable domain: SQTIHQWPATLVQPVGSPLSLECTVEGTSNPNLYWYRQAAGRGLQLLFYSVGIGQISSEVPQNLSASRPQDRQFILSSKKLLLSDSGFYLCAWGFRGQAFFGQGTRLTVV.

The V call is TRBV28, the J call TRBJ2-7, with TRBD1 matching over 8 bases. V shed 7 bases and J 3 bases; nucleotides not matched to a gene: 8. The CDR3 loop spans 14 amino acids. CDR1 is MDHEN and CDR2 is SYDVKM in the germline V gene. The CDR3 coding sequence is TGTGCCAGCATCCCTCATGGACAGGGCTACGAGCAGTACTTC. As protein: CASIPHGQGYEQYF.

The gene calls are TRBV4-2 and TRBJ2-1, with D perhaps being TRBD1 or TRBD2 (5 bases each). Germline V lookup: CDR1 LGHNA, CDR2 YNFKEQ. Trimming removed 1 base from V and 10 bases from J, with 23 bases in between. The CDR3 sequence is 17 residues long. The CDR3 sequence: CASSQGPLHFPRGEQFF. The CDR3 DNA reads as TGTGCCAGCAGCCAAGGTCCGCTACATTTTCCCCGGGGCGAGCAGTTCTTC.

This chain uses TRBV7-2 with TRBJ1-2; D is uncertain. Germline V gives CDR1 SGHTA, CDR2 FQGNSA. The CDR3 spans 15 residues. Trimming cost V 3 bases and J 4 bases, with 15 bases left between them. The CDR3 sequence is CASSFSRGFGYGYTF. Here the CDR3 DNA reads TGTGCCAGCAGCTTCTCCCGGGGTTTTGGCTATGGCTACACCTTC.

This clone was found once. The genes are TRBV18 and TRBJ2-1; possibly TRBD2 for D (6 bases). CDR1 is KGHSH, CDR2 LQKENI, per germline. CDR3 length: 14 amino acids. V lost 5 bases and J lost 3, with 11 bases in between. The CDR3 spells CASSSSGGYNEQFF. In DNA form, the CDR3 reads TGTGCCAGCTCATCCTCCGGGGGCTACAATGAGCAGTTCTTC.

The CDR3, as DNA: TGTGCCAGCAGCAACGTGGGGAGCAATCAGCCCCAGCATTTT. Its protein product is CASSNVGSNQPQHF. The chain is built from TRBV7-9 and TRBJ1-5; D unresolved. From germline, CDR1 is SEHNR and CDR2 FQNEAQ (reference sequence). The CDR3 loop spans 14 amino acids. Trimming shortened V by 5 bases and J by 1 base, and 9 bases separated the two germline ends.

V usage is TRBV19 and J usage is TRBJ1-5; D is possibly TRBD1 (6 bases). The CDR3 has 15 residues. Germline V gene sequence: CDR1 LNHDA, CDR2 SQIVND (reference sequence). V was shortened by 3 bases and J by 1 base, with 10 bases between the two germline ends. CDR3 protein: CASSMGGASNQPQHF. The CDR3 region has the DNA TGTGCCAGTAGTATGGGGGGCGCCAGCAATCAGCCCCAGCATTTT.

This rearrangement joins TRBV5-6 to TRBJ1-1; D is possibly TRBD1 (5 bases). This CDR3 contains 15 residues. Germline CDR1 is SGHDT and CDR2 is YYEEEE. V shed 0 bases and J shed 4 bases, with 13 bases lying between them. CDR3 in DNA: TGTGCCAGCAGCTTGGGTTGGGGGAGCGGCACTGAAGCTTTCTTT. The encoded protein is CASSLGWGSGTEAFF.

The chain employs TRBV27 and TRBJ2-5; D gene unclear. There are 15 residues in the CDR3. Germline loops: CDR1 MNHEY, CDR2 SMNVEV (reference sequence). Deletions cut 4 bases from V and 5 bases from J, with 17 bases between. The DNA of the CDR3 is TGTGCCAGCAGTTCACCGGGCGGAGTCGGGGAGACCCAGTACTTC. This codes for CASSSPGGVGETQYF.

The chain carries TRBV2 and TRBJ2-1, with 13 bases lining up with TRBD2. This CDR3 has 14 residues. The junction had 1 base not matched to a gene; V was cut back by 7 bases and J by 4 bases. The germline V gene encodes CDR1 SNHLY and CDR2 FYNNEI. The CDR3 nucleotides are TGTGCCAGCAAACTAGCGGGAGGGTACAATGAGCAGTTCTTC. This encodes CASKLAGGYNEQFF.